The rows below give T cell receptor beta chains drawn from one sample of a study of cytomegalovirus exposure and HLA in healthy donors. Produced via immunoSEQ multiplex PCR; TCRdb's table is partial and in-frame only. The sample shows about 170,000 clones, about 82% of them seen only once. The sequenced material came from PBMCs. These receptors originate from a woman between 18 and 30 years old in good health and CMV-seronegative. Both conserved end residues are part of each CDR3. The D gene is left open where the match is weak. For some rows the clone size is stated as once, few or many, or as a class when expanded; others skip it.

>-|TRBJ1-2|TRBV2|12|-
CASRNSNYGYTF
TGTGCCAGCAGAAACTCGAACTATGGCTACACCTTC
>TRBD1|TRBJ2-7|TRBV2|16|-
CASSEAPGQALWEQYF
TGTGCCAGCAGTGAAGCGCCGGGACAGGCCCTTTGGGAGCAGTACTTC
>TRBD1|TRBJ1-2|TRBV15|15|-
CATSREAGGAYGYTF
TGTGCCACCAGCAGAGAGGCAGGGGGCGCCTATGGCTACACCTTC
>-|TRBJ2-2|TRBV30|13|-
CAWTAVNTGELFF
TGTGCCTGGACAGCGGTGAACACCGGGGAGCTGTTTTTT
>-|TRBJ1-6|TRBV27|16|-
CASSSRDTRPNSPLHF
TGTGCCAGCAGTTCCCGGGACACCCGCCCCAATTCACCCCTCCACTTT
>TRBD2|TRBJ2-2|TRBV5-1|16|-
CASSLGTSGGTGELFF
TGCGCCAGCAGCCTCGGGACTAGCGGTGGCACCGGGGAGCTGTTTTTT
>-|TRBJ2-5|TRBV6-6|16|once
CASSLGGTPQMETQYF
TGTGCCAGCAGCCTAGGCGGGACTCCCCAAATGGAGACCCAGTACTTC
>-|TRBJ2-5|TRBV28|14|-
CASSSLQGVETQYF
TGTGCCAGCAGTTCATTACAGGGTGTCGAGACCCAGTACTTC
>-|TRBJ2-1|TRBV4-3|17|-
CASSQDPAGSTYNEQFF
TGCGCCAGCAGCCAAGATCCCGCGGGATCAACCTACAATGAGCAGTTCTTC
>TRBD2|TRBJ2-4|TRBV28|17|-
CASSPASAGTRIDIQYF
TGTGCCAGCAGTCCCGCCTCCGCCGGGACTAGGATAGACATTCAGTACTTC
>-|TRBJ1-3|TRBV4-2|15|-
CASSQKGGPGNTIYF
TGTGCCAGCAGCCAGAAGGGAGGGCCAGGAAACACCATATATTTT
>TRBD2|TRBJ2-7|TRBV5-1|15|-
CASRQGLAVSYEQYF
TGCGCCAGCAGACAAGGACTAGCGGTCTCCTACGAGCAGTACTTC
>-|TRBJ1-2|TRBV11-3|16|few
CASSLRNRPLGYGYTF
TGTGCCAGCAGCTTAAGGAACAGGCCCCTAGGCTATGGCTACACCTTC
>-|TRBJ2-7|TRBV6-1|14|few
CASSGGGEIYEQYF
TGTGCCAGCAGTGGGGGCGGGGAGATCTACGAGCAGTACTTC
>TRBD1|TRBJ1-1|TRBV11-2|14|-
CASSSNRGLTEAFF
TGTGCCAGCAGCTCAAACAGGGGGCTCACTGAAGCTTTCTTT
>-|TRBJ2-7|TRBV28|11|few
CASSLGDEQYF
TGTGCCAGCAGTCTAGGTGACGAGCAGTACTTC
>-|TRBJ2-1|TRBV4-3|15|-
CASSPGGPQSHEQFF
TGCGCCAGCAGCCCGGGGGGCCCTCAATCCCATGAGCAGTTCTTC
>-|TRBJ2-1|TRBV4-3|15|-
CASSQVTASYNEQFF
TGCGCCAGCAGCCAAGTGACTGCTAGCTACAATGAGCAGTTCTTC
>TRBD1|TRBJ2-7|TRBV6-5|13|-
CASNPRTGYEQYF
TGTGCCAGCAATCCCCGGACAGGGTACGAGCAGTACTTC
>TRBD2|TRBJ2-2|TRBV9|16|-
CASSSRTSGRTGELFF
TGTGCCAGCAGCTCCCGGACTAGCGGGAGGACCGGGGAGCTGTTTTTT
>-|TRBJ1-2|TRBV4-2|12|few
CASSQGGHGYTF
TGTGCCAGCAGCCAAGGGGGGCATGGCTACACCTTC
>TRBD2|TRBJ2-7|TRBV28|19|-
CASSPGGLSPLRSRYEQYF
TGTGCCAGCAGTCCTGGGGGACTATCCCCCCTACGGTCGCGCTACGAGCAGTACTTC
>TRBD1|TRBJ2-1|TRBV5-1|16|-
CASSLATGRTGNEQFF
TGCGCCAGCAGCTTGGCCACGGGTCGGACAGGTAATGAGCAGTTCTTC
>TRBD1|TRBJ2-2|TRBV15|19|-
CATSRVPNLQGAGTGELFF
TGTGCCACCAGCAGAGTCCCCAACCTCCAGGGGGCTGGGACCGGGGAGCTGTTTTTT
>-|TRBJ1-6|TRBV6-5|15|once
CASSYSSGQNSPLHF
TGTGCCAGCAGTTACTCATCTGGACAGAATTCACCCCTCCACTTT
>TRBD2|TRBJ2-7|TRBV5-1|15|-
CASSLGETSGGEQYF
TGCGCCAGCAGCTTAGGGGAGACTAGCGGGGGCGAGCAGTACTTC
>-|TRBJ2-7|TRBV15|14|-
CATSRAQATYEQYF
TGTGCCACCAGCAGAGCACAGGCGACCTACGAGCAGTACTTC
>TRBD2|TRBJ2-7|TRBV4-2|15|-
CASSQDGRGPYEQYF
TGTGCCAGCAGCCAAGACGGGAGGGGTCCCTACGAGCAGTACTTC
>-|TRBJ2-2|TRBV7-2|13|-
CASSLVQNGELFF
TGTGCCAGCAGCTTAGTCCAGAACGGGGAGCTGTTTTTT
>-|TRBJ2-1|TRBV15|17|-
CATSRDEGGPSYNEQFF
TGTGCCACCAGCAGAGATGAGGGTGGGCCCTCCTACAATGAGCAGTTCTTC
>TRBD1|TRBJ2-1|TRBV5-6|15|-
CASSLRDRVYNEQFF
TGTGCCAGCAGCTTACGGGACAGGGTTTACAATGAGCAGTTCTTC
>-|TRBJ2-7|TRBV4-1|16|once
CASSQEGAVNSYEQYF
TGCGCCAGCAGCCAAGAGGGGGCGGTCAACTCCTACGAGCAGTACTTC
>-|TRBJ2-7|TRBV28|12|-
CASSPSGDRGYF
TGTGCCAGCAGTCCCTCGGGGGATCGGGGGTACTTC
>TRBD2|TRBJ2-3|TRBV7-3|15|-
CASSLMGLGGDTQYF
TGTGCCAGCAGCTTAATGGGACTAGGTGGAGATACGCAGTATTTT
>-|TRBJ2-1|TRBV29-1|12|-
CSVDAVNNEQFF
TGCAGCGTTGATGCAGTCAACAATGAGCAGTTCTTC